This TCR beta chain was identified in a study of a mutant IDH1 vaccine in newly diagnosed glioma. This CDR3 contains 14 residues. The V gene lost 3 bases and the J gene lost 9 bases, with 18 bases spanning the gap. Produced via immunoSEQ multiplex PCR; TCRdb's table is partial and in-frame only. This table has about 68,000 clones, 79% appearing once. Time point given: baseline, week 1 (first vaccination visit). The treatment was: pre-vaccination baseline after standard-of-care therapy. The chain has TRBV23-1 and TRBJ2-7; D is perhaps TRBD1 (5 bases). TRBV23-1 is classed as an ORF, of uncertain function. The origin of this receptor is a man aged 50 to 60 with glioma. The source was PBMCs, collected from a glioma patient treated with radiotherapy, temozolomide or both. As DNA, the CDR3 is TGCGCCAGCAGTCATCCGCCTAAGGGGAAGGGGCAGTACTTC. This sequence encodes CASSHPPKGKGQYF.